This record covers a single T cell receptor (beta chain). Its target is unknown. At one end, the junction sequence differs from germline, possibly due to a read error. The CDR3 length is 15 residues. Germline V gene sequence: CDR1 LGHDT, CDR2 YNNKEL (reference sequence). The sample is drawn from a study of blood T cells in healthy people across ages. Study-level results: Donor CMV infection status was unknown, possibly confounding age-related changes in expanded clonotypes. There was a strong correlation between TCR beta diversity and naive T cell percentage. The long-lived group displayed more naive CD4+ cells, plus higher diversity, than the aged donors did.

The second PCR ran about 6 to 11 cycles with a sample-barcoded 5' primer and J-beta primers. Using its own MiXCR run on the 5' RACE reads, TCRdb lists one record per CDR3 protein. The top ten hold around a quarter of the sample, which has about 780,000 distinct CDR3 sequences, 60% to 80% seen once. The source of this sequence is a man aged 25-40 years in good health. V gene TRBV3-1 combines with J gene TRBJ2-1; 7 positions match TRBD1. The material sequenced was blood. The DNA of the CDR3 is TGTGCCAGCAGCCGGGACAGCCTCTCCTACAATGGGCAGTTCTTC. Translation gives CASSRDSLSYNGQFF.